This T cell receptor (beta chain) was documented in a study of shared clonotypes between healthy human individuals. The assay was immunoSEQ multiplex PCR, and TCRdb's table has in-frame clones only and misses some. Found here are approximately 2,300,000 clones, around 93% of them singletons; the top ten hold 0.37%. Caucasian adults residing in Nashville, Tennessee made up all the donors. Investigators divided CD4+ cells into CD45RA+ naive and CD45RA-negative memory subsets. Germline trimming cut 0 bases from V and 4 bases from J; bases unmatched to any gene: 5. This CDR3 is built from 15 residues. The V gene's germline CDR1 is MNHEY and CDR2 SVGAGI. In the case of this clone: Other DNA sequences in this sample translate to the same CDR3.

Sequenced: naive CD4+ T cells from PBMCs. Specified subset: CD45RA+ positively selected. This clonotype originated in a man in his late teens or twenties in good health. Some clones in this sample may be carry-over from other donors' samples. This chain connects TRBV6-5 to TRBJ2-5, with 7 bases lining up with TRBD2. The CDR3 region has the DNA TGTGCCAGCAGTTACTCGCGATTAGCGGGAGAGACCCAGTACTTC. Translated, it gives CASSYSRLAGETQYF.